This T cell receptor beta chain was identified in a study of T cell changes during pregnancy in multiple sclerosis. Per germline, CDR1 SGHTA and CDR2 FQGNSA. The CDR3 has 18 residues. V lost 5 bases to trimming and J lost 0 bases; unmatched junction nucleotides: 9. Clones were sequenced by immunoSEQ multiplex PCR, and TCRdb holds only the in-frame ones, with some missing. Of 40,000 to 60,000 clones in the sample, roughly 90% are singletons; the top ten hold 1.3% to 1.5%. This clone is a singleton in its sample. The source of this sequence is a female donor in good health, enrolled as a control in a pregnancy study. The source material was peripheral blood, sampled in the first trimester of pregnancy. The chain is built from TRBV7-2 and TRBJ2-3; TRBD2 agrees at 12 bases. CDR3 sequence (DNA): TGTGCCAGCAGCCCAGGGACTAGCGGGCGACCTAGCACAGATACGCAGTATTTT. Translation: CASSPGTSGRPSTDTQYF.